The 9 T cell receptor beta chains below were found in one sample sequenced in a study of low-dose radiotherapy and immunotherapy resistance in tumors. First-strand cDNA used TRAV- and TRBV-specific primers, covering alpha and beta chains. TCRs underwent 20 PCR cycles of amplification with a constant-region primer and V-primer adapter. TCRdb analysed the reads with MiXCR anew, one entry per CDR3 protein. The table shows 12,000 to 15,000 distinct CDR3 sequences, with around 75% occurring only once. The receptors were sampled from a human donor with advanced metastatic prostate, ovarian, gallbladder or colorectal cancer (not recorded which). This table probably holds off-target reads from a library built for another chain.

This CDR3 reads CASSKPRGRTGELFF. The CDR3, as DNA: TGTGCCAGTAGTAAGCCCAGGGGCAGGACCGGGGAGCTGTTTTTT. The V and J genes are TRBV19 and TRBJ2-2; a possible D gene is TRBD1 (6 bases). In germline, CDR1 is LNHDA, CDR2 SQIVND (reference sequence). The V end was cut by 4 bases, the J end by 5 bases, with 14 bases between. This CDR3 is 15 amino acids long.

This chain joins TRBV20-1 and TRBJ2-1; TRBD2 matches at 8 bases. The CDR3 runs 17 residues. The trim removed 1 base at V and 2 bases at J, leaving 10 bases unmatched. Looked up from germline, CDR1 is DFQATT and CDR2 is SNEGSKA (reference sequence). DNA for the CDR3: TGCAGTGCTAGAGGGTCCACCCTAGCGGGTGCCTACAATGAGCAGTTCTTC. Its protein is CSARGSTLAGAYNEQFF.

The chain uses TRBV5-1 and TRBJ2-1; 9 bases fit TRBD1. The junction had 2 bases not matched to a gene; V was cut back by 0 bases and J by 7 bases. This CDR3 region has 14 residues. CDR1 is SGHRS and CDR2 is YFSETQ in the germline V gene. The CDR3 DNA is TGCGCCAGCAGCTTGGACAGGGGGCTAAATGAGCAGTTCTTC. Its translation: CASSLDRGLNEQFF. The variable domain in full, with the rest retrieved from reference TRBV5-1 and TRBJ2-1, is KAGVTQTPRYLIKTRGQQVTLSCSPISGHRSVSWYQQTPGQGLQFLFEYFSETQRNKGNFPGRFSGRQFSNSRSEMNVSTLELGDSALYLCASSLDRGLNEQFFGPGTRLTVL.

The V gene is TRBV4-2, the J gene TRBJ2-1; TRBD2 aligns across 10 bases. The CDR3 is 16 residues long. The germline V gene encodes CDR1 LGHNA and CDR2 YNFKEQ. V lost 0 bases, J lost 6 bases, and 5 bases stayed unmatched. In nucleotides, the CDR3 is TGTGCCAGCAGCCAAGAAGTTAGCGGGGGGCCCAATGAGCAGTTCTTC. Residues: CASSQEVSGGPNEQFF.

The chain combines TRBV2 with TRBJ1-2; D unclear. Germline V gene data show CDR1 as SNHLY and CDR2 as FYNNEI. V gave up 4 bases and J gave up 3 bases, with 9 bases separating them. This CDR3 contains 13 residues. The CDR3 region is CASSGFTDYGYTF. CDR3 DNA sequence: TGTGCCAGCAGTGGGTTTACAGACTATGGCTACACCTTC.

The rearrangement uses TRBV5-1 and TRBJ1-5; D is possibly TRBD1 (5 bases). The CDR3 contains 13 residues. Trimming removed 3 bases from V and 5 bases from J, with 9 bases in between. Germline V gene data show CDR1 as SGHRS and CDR2 as YFSETQ. CDR3 loop: CASSWDHDQPQHF. The CDR3, as DNA: TGCGCCAGCAGCTGGGACCATGATCAGCCCCAGCATTTT.

The genes are TRBV5-1 and TRBJ2-7; D remains ambiguous. This CDR3 spans 14 amino acids. The germline gives CDR1 SGHRS, CDR2 YFSETQ. The V and J ends lost 4 bases and 2 bases respectively, with 13 bases between them. This CDR3 is CASSPGARPYEQYF. In DNA form, the CDR3 reads TGCGCCAGCAGCCCCGGAGCTCGACCCTACGAGCAGTACTTC.

This rearrangement joins TRBV12-3 or TRBV12-4 to TRBJ1-3, with no clear D. There are 14 residues in the CDR3. Trimming cost V 4 bases and J 0 bases, with 7 bases left between them. The CDR3 here is CASSSPGSGNTIYF. CDR3 in DNA: TGTGCCAGCAGTTCCCCAGGCTCTGGAAACACCATATATTTT.

CDR3 loop: CASSDFGTGGNTIYF. For the CDR3, the DNA is TGTGCCAGCAGTGATTTTGGGACAGGGGGCAACACCATATATTTT. V usage is TRBV6-5 and J usage is TRBJ1-3; 12 bases align to TRBD1. This CDR3 contains 15 residues. Germline CDR1 is MNHEY and CDR2 is SVGAGI. V lost 5 bases and J lost 7; bases outside the gene matches: 6.